This entry features one TCR beta chain sequence. CDR1 is SGHDN, CDR2 FVKESK, per germline. J was trimmed by 3 bases and V by 1 base; bases with no gene match: 9. The CDR3 sequence is 16 residues long. The source of the sample is a study of blood T cell repertoires in COVID-19. Across the whole study: There were acute and convalescent COVID-19 samples, and they came from the United States, Italy and Spain.

Measured with immunoSEQ multiplex PCR; TCRdb has only the in-frame clones, and not every one. The sample contains more than 200,000 clones, over 70% of which appear only once. The chain joins TRBV14 to TRBJ2-7; 7 bases agree with TRBD1. The sequenced sample consisted of peripheral blood. This sequence originates from a man aged 40-55 years with acute or convalescent COVID-19. As DNA, the CDR3 is TGTGCCAGCAGCCAAGTACAACAGGGGACCCTCTACGAGCAGTACTTC. Translated: CASSQVQQGTLYEQYF.